This T cell receptor (beta chain) was recovered during a study of T cell responses to AZD1222 COVID-19 vaccine. Study results and limitations: White British ancestry dominated among donors, who included more females, and clonal diversity was possibly underestimated. AZD1222 recipients seropositive at baseline numbered only five or six.

Using immunoSEQ multiplex PCR, the repertoire was profiled, and TCRdb retains in-frame clones only, with some absent. The sample has 93,000 or so clones, 75% to 90% seen once. V lost 4 bases to trimming and J lost 3 bases, with 10 bases between them. This CDR3 comprises 13 residues. Germline values: CDR1 MNHNY, CDR2 SVGAGI (reference sequence). In regard to this clone: As yet, its antigen is unknown.

This receptor was identified in an adult in good health. Sequencing was performed on peripheral blood, taken on day 0 of AZD1222 vaccination. The chain has TRBV6-6 and TRBJ2-7; perhaps TRBD1 as D (6 bases). CDR3 sequence reads: CASSLTGYYEQYF. In DNA, the CDR3 is TGTGCCAGCAGTTTAACAGGGTACTACGAGCAGTACTTC.